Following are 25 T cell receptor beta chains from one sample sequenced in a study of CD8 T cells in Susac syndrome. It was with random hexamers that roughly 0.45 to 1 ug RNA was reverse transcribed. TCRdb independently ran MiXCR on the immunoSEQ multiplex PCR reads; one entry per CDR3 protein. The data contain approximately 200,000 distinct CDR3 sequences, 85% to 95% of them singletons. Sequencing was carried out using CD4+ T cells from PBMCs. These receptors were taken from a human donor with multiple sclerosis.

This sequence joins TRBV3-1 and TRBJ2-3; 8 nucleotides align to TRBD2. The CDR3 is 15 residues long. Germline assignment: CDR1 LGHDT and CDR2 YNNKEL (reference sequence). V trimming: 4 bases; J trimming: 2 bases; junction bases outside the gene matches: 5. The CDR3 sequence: CASSPHGGVTDTQYF. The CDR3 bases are TGTGCCAGCAGCCCGCACGGGGGGGTCACAGATACGCAGTATTTT.

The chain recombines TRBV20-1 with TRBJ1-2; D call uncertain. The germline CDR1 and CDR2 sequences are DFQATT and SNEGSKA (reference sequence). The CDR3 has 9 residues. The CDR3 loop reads CSPGTGYTF. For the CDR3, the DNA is TGCAGCCCCGGCACAGGCTACACCTTC.

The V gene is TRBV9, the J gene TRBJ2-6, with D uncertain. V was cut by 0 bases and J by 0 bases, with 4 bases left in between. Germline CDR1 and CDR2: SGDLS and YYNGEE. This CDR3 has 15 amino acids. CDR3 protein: CASSVASSGANVLTF. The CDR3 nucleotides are TGTGCCAGCAGCGTAGCGAGCTCTGGGGCCAACGTCCTGACTTTC.

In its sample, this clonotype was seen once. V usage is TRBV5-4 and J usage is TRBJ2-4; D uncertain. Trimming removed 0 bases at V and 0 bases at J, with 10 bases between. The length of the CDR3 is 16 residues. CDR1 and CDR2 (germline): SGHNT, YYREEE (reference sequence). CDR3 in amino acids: CASSLDGGTAKNIQYF. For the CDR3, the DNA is TGTGCCAGCAGCTTGGACGGCGGCACAGCCAAAAACATTCAGTACTTC.

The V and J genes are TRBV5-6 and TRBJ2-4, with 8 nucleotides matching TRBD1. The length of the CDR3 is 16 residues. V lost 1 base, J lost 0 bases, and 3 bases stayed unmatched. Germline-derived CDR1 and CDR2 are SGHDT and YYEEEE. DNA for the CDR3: TGTGCCAGCAGCTTGCCAGGGGGCCTAGCCAAAAACATTCAGTACTTC. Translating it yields CASSLPGGLAKNIQYF.

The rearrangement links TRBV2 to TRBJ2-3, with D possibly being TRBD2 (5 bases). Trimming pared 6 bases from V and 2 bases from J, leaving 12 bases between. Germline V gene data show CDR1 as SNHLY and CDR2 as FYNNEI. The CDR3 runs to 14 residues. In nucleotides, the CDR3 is TGTGCCAGCAGCGCAGACTATTACACAGATACGCAGTATTTT. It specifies CASSADYYTDTQYF.

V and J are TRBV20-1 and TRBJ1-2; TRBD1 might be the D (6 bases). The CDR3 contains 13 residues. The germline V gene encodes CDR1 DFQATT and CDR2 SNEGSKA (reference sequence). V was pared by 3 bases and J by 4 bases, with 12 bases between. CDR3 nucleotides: TGCAGTGCTAGGAGGGGGGACTCCTATGGCTACACCTTC. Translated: CSARRGDSYGYTF.

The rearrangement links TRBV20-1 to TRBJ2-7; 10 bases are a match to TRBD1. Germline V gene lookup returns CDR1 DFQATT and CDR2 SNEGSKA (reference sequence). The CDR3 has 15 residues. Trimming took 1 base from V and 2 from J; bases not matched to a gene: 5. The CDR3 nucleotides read TGCAGTGCTAGAGGGCCTGGGACAGGGGCCTACGAGCAGTACTTC. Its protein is CSARGPGTGAYEQYF.

The CDR3 sequence is CSASNGVEAFF. The DNA for the CDR3 is TGCAGCGCCTCAAACGGGGTGGAAGCTTTCTTT. The chain links TRBV29-1 to TRBJ1-1, with D unclear. Germline assignment: CDR1 SQVTM and CDR2 ANQGSEA. The V end lost 7 bases, the J end lost 8 bases, and 14 bases lay between the germline ends. This CDR3 has 11 amino acids.

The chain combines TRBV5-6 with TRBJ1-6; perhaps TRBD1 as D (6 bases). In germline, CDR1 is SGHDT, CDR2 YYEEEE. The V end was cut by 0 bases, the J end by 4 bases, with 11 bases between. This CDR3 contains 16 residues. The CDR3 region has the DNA TGTGCCAGCAGCTTGGGAACAGGGAGTTATAATTCACCCCTCCACTTT. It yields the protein CASSLGTGSYNSPLHF. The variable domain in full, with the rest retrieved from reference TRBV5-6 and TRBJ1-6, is DAGVTQSPTHLIKTRGQQVTLRCSPKSGHDTVSWYQQALGQGPQFIFQYYEEEERQRGNFPDRFSGHQFPNYSSELNVNALLLGDSALYLCASSLGTGSYNSPLHFGNGTRLTVT.

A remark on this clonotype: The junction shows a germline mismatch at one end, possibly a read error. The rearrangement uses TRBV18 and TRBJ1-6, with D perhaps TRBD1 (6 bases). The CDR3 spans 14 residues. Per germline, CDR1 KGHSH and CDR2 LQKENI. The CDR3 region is CATSLEGVNSPLHF. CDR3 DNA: TGTGCCACCTCATTGGAGGGGGTGAATTCACCCCTCCACTTT.

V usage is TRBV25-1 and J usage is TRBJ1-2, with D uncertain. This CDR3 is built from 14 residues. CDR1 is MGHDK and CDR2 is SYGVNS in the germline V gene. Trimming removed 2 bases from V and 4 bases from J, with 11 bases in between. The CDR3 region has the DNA TGTGCCAGCAGTGAAAGGACGGACCTCTATGGCTACACCTTC. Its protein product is CASSERTDLYGYTF.

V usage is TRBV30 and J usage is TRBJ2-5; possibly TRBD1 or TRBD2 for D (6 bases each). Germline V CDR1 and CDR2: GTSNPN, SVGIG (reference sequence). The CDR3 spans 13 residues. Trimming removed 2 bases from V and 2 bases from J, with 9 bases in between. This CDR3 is CAWSRGHQETQYF. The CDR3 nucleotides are TGTGCCTGGAGTCGGGGGCATCAAGAGACCCAGTACTTC.

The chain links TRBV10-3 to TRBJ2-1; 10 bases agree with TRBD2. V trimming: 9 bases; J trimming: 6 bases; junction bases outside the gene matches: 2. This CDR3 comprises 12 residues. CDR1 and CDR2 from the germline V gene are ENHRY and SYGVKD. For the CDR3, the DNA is TGTGCCATGAGCGGGGGGGCCAATGAGCAGTTCTTC. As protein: CAMSGGANEQFF.

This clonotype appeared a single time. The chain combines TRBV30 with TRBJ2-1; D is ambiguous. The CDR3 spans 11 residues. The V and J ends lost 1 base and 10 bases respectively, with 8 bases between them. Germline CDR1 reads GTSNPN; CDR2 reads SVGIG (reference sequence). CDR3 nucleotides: TGTGCCTGGAGTGCAAGACTCGAGCAGTTCTTC. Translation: CAWSARLEQFF.

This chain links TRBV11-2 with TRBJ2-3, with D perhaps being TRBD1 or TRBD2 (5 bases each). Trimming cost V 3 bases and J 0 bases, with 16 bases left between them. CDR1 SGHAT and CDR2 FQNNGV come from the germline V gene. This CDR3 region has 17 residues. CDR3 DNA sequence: TGTGCCAGCAGCTTGGACCTTGGGGCTAGCAGCACAGATACGCAGTATTTT. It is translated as CASSLDLGASSTDTQYF.

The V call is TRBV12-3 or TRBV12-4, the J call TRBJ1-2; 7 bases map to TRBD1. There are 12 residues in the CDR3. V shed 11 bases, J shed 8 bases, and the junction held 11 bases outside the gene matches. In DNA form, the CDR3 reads TGTGCCGTCCGGACAGGAGAGTACGGCTACACCTTC. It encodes CAVRTGEYGYTF.

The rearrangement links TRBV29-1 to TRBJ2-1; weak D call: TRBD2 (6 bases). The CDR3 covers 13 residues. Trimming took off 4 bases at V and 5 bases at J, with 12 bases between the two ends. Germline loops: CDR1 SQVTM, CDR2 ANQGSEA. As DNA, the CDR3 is TGCAGCGTTGGGGGGGTTCTGAACAATGAGCAGTTCTTC. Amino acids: CSVGGVLNNEQFF.

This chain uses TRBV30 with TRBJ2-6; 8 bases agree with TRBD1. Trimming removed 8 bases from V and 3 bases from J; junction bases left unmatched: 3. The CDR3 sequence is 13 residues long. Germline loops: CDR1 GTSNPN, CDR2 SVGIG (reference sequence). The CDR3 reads CAGDRGGANVLTF. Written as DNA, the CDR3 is TGTGCCGGCGACAGGGGTGGGGCCAACGTCCTGACTTTC.

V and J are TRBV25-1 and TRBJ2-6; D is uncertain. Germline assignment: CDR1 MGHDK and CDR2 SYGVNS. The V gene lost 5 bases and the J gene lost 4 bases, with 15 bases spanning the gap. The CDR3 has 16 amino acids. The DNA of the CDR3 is TGTGCCAGCAGTTCCTTTTCTGAGCCCGGGGCCAACGTCCTGACTTTC. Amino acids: CASSSFSEPGANVLTF.

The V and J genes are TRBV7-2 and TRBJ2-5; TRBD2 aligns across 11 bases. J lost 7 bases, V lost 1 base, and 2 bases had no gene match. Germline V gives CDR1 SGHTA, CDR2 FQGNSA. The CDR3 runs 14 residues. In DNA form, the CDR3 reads TGTGCCAGCAGCTTAGTTAGCGGGGGGGCGACCCAGTACTTC. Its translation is CASSLVSGGATQYF.

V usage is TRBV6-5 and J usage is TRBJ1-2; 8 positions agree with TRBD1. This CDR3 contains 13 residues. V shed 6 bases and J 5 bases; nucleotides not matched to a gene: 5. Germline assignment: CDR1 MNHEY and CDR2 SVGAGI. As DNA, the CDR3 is TGTGCCAGCAGAAAGGACAGGGAGTATGGCTACACCTTC. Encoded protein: CASRKDREYGYTF.

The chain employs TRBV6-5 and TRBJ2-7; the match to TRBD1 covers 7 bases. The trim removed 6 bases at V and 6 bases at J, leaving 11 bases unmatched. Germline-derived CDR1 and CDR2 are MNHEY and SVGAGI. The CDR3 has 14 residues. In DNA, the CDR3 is TGTGCCAGCAGGCCAGGATCCAACAGGGGCGAGCAGTACGTC. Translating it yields CASRPGSNRGEQYV.

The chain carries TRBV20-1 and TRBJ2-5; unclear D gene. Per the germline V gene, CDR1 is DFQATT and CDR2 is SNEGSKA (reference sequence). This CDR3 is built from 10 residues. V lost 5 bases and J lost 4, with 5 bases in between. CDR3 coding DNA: TGCAGTGCTCGCGGAGAGACCCAGTACTTC. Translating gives CSARGETQYF.

The CDR3 nucleotides read TGCGCCAGCAGCCAAGTACCGGGTTTCGGAGAGACCCAGTACTTC. Translated, it gives CASSQVPGFGETQYF. V is TRBV4-1 and J is TRBJ2-5; D not resolved. The CDR3 covers 15 residues. Trimming removed 1 base at V and 4 bases at J, with 13 bases between. CDR1 is MGHRA and CDR2 is YSYEKL in the germline V gene.